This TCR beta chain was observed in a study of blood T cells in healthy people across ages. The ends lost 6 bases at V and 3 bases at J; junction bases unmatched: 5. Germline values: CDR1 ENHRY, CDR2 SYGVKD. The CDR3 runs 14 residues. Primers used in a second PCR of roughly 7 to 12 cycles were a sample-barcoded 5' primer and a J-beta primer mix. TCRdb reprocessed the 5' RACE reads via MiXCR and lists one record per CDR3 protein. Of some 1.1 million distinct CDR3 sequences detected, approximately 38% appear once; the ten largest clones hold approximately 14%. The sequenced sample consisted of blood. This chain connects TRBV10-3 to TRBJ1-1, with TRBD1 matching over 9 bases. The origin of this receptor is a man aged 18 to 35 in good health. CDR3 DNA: TGTGCCATCAGCCCGGGACAGGGTCACACTGAAGCTTTCTTT. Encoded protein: CAISPGQGHTEAFF.